This T cell receptor beta chain was recorded in a study of CD8+ T cells in alopecia areata. RNA was isolated and reverse transcribed to cDNA, the sequencing template. The repertoire was sequenced with immunoSEQ multiplex PCR; TCRdb's copy has only in-frame clones and lacks some. The sample includes 150,000 or so clones, more than 45% seen only once; the top ten take roughly 6.8%. General study points: Normal scalp had lower clonality than lesional scalp, with alopecia totalis/universalis lesions showing this most strongly. Mouse data revealed clearer TCR sharing than patient data did, a gap possibly tied to HLA. Sequence data from scalp samples additionally include resident alphabeta T cells of normal skin.

Points on this clone: What it binds is not known.

Trimming took 7 bases from V and 6 from J; bases not matched to a gene: 15. The germline gives CDR1 MNHEY, CDR2 SMNVEV (reference sequence). This CDR3 comprises 16 residues. The sequencing sample was made of CD4+ T cells sorted from blood. The rearrangement joins TRBV27 to TRBJ2-3; 8 nucleotides line up with TRBD1. The receptor was isolated from a human donor with alopecia areata. In nucleotides, the CDR3 is TGTGCCAGCACCAAGAGTAGGGACAGGCCTCCCGATACGCAGTATTTT. It encodes CASTKSRDRPPDTQYF.